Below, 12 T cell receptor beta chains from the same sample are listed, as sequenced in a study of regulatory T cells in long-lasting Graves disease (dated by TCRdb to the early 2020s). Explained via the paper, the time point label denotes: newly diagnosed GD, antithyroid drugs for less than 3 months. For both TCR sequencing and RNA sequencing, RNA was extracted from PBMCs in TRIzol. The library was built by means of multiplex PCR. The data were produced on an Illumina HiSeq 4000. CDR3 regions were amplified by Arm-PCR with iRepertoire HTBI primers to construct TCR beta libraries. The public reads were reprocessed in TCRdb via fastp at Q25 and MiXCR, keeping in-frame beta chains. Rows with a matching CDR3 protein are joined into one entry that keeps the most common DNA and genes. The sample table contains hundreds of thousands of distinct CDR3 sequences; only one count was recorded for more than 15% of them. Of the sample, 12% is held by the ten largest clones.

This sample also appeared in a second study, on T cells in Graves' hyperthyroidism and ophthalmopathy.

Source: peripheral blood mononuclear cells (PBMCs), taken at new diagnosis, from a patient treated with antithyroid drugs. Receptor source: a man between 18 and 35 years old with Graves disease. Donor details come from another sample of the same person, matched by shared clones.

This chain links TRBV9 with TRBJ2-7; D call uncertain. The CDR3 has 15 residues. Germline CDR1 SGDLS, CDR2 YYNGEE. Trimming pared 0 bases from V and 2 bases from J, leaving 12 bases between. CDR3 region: CASSVVPADTYEQYF. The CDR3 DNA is TGTGCCAGCAGCGTAGTGCCAGCAGATACCTACGAGCAGTACTTC.

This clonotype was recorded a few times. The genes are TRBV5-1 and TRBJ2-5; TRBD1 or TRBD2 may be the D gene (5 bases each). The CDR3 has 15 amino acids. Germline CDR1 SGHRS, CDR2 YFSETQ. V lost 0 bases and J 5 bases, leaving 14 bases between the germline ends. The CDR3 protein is CASSLEAGRRETQYF. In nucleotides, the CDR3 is TGCGCCAGCAGCTTGGAGGCAGGGAGAAGGGAGACCCAGTACTTC.

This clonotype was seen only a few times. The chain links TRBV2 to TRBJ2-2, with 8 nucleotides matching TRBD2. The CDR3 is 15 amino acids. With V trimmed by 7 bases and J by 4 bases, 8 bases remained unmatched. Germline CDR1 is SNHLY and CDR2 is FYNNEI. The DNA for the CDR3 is TGTGCCAGCAACGGGAGGGCCTCGAGCACCGGGGAGCTGTTTTTT. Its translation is CASNGRASSTGELFF.

This CDR3 is CASSLSRGPGTEAFF. The CDR3 DNA reads TGTGCCAGCTCACTGTCCAGGGGGCCGGGCACTGAAGCTTTCTTT. This sequence joins TRBV18 and TRBJ1-1; 8 bases agree with TRBD1. CDR1 and CDR2 (germline): KGHSH, LQKENI. The CDR3 has 15 amino acids. V gave up 4 bases and J gave up 4 bases; unmatched junction bases: 8. The whole variable domain, remainder taken from reference TRBV18 and TRBJ1-1, is NAGVMQNPRHLVRRRGQEARLRCSPMKGHSHVYWYRQLPEEGLKFMVYLQKENIIDESGMPKERFSAEFPKEGPSILRIQQVVRGDSAAYFCASSLSRGPGTEAFFGQGTRLTVV.

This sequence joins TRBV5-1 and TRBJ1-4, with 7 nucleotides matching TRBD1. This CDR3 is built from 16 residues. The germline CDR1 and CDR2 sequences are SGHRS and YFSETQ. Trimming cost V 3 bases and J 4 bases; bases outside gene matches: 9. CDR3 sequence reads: CASSYGQDAYNEKLFF. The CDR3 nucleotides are TGCGCCAGCAGCTACGGACAGGATGCTTATAATGAAAAACTGTTTTTT. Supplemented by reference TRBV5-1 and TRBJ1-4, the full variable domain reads KAGVTQTPRYLIKTRGQQVTLSCSPISGHRSVSWYQQTPGQGLQFLFEYFSETQRNKGNFPGRFSGRQFSNSRSEMNVSTLELGDSALYLCASSYGQDAYNEKLFFGSGTQLSVL.

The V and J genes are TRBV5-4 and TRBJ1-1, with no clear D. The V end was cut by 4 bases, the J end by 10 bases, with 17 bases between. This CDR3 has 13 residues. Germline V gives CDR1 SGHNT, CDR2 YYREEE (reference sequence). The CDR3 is CASSPRQVGLAFF. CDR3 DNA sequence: TGTGCCAGCAGCCCGCGGCAGGTGGGGTTAGCTTTCTTT.

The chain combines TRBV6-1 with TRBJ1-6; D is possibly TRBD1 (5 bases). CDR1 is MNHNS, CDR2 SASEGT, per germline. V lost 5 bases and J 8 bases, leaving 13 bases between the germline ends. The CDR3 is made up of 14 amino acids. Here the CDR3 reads CASSNGGVYSPLHF. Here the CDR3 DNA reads TGTGCCAGCAGTAACGGAGGGGTTTATTCACCCCTCCACTTT.

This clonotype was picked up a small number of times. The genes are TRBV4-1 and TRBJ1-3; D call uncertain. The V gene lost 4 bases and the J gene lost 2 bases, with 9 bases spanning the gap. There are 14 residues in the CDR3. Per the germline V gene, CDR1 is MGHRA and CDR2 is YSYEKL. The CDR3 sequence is CASSPIGPGNTIYF. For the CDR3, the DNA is TGCGCCAGCAGCCCGATCGGGCCTGGAAACACCATATATTTT.

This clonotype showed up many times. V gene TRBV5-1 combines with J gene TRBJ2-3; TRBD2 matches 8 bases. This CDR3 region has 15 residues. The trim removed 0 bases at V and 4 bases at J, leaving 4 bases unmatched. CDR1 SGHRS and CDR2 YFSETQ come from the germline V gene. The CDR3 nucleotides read TGCGCCAGCAGCTTGGCCGGGAGGGGATCAGATACGCAGTATTTT. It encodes CASSLAGRGSDTQYF.

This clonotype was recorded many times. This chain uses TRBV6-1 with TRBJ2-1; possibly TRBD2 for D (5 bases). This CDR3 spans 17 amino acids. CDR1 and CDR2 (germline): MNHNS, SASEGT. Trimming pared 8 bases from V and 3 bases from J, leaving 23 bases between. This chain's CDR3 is CASLKNYGENFYNEQFF. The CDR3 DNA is TGTGCCAGCCTTAAGAACTACGGGGAGAATTTCTACAATGAGCAGTTCTTC.

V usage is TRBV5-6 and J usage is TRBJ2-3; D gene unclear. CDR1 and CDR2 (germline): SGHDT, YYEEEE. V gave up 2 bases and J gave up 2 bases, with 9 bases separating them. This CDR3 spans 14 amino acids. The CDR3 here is CASSLRTTTDTQYF. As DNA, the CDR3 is TGTGCCAGCAGCTTAAGGACGACCACAGATACGCAGTATTTT.

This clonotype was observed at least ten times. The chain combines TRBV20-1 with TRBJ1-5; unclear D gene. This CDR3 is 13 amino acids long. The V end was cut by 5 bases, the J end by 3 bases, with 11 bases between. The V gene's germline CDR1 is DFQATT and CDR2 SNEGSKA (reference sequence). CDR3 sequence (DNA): TGCAGTGCTCGGGCCCGCCACAATCAGCCCCAGCATTTT. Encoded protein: CSARARHNQPQHF.